This TCR beta chain was observed in a study of PD-1 blockade in classical Hodgkin lymphoma. Looking at the study overall: With a 2-week interval, patients received intravenous nivolumab at 3 mg/kg. General study points: CD4+ TCR diversity climbed significantly by C4D1, unlike CD8+ TCR diversity. Patients newly diagnosed and complete responders had comparable baseline diversity.

As concerns this clone: Its antigen is undetermined.

Following autologous stem cell transplantation, relapse occurred in every patient, and exposure to brentuximab vedotin varied. Best responses fell into complete response, partial response or progressive disease. Profiled with immunoSEQ multiplex PCR; TCRdb holds only in-frame clones, not every one. The sample lists some 96,000 clones; approximately 80% were seen once. The TCR sequence derives from a human donor with classical Hodgkin lymphoma. The source material was peripheral blood mononuclear cells (PBMCs), sampled before the second cycle of nivolumab.

For the CDR3, the DNA is TGTGCCAGCAGTCGCCGAGGGGAGCTAGCCTACGAGCAGTACTTC. Its protein is CASSRRGELAYEQYF. The chain combines TRBV27 with TRBJ2-7; either TRBD1 or TRBD2 may fit D (5 bases each). The CDR3 totals 15 residues. In germline, CDR1 is MNHEY, CDR2 SMNVEV (reference sequence). V lost 5 bases, J lost 2 bases, and 16 bases lay in between.